This T cell receptor beta chain was sequenced for a study of blood T cell repertoires in COVID-19. About the research overall: PBMCs, B-cell-depleted T cells, or T cells provided the cDNA or gDNA that made up the material.

Profiling relied on immunoSEQ multiplex PCR, and the TCRdb table lists in-frame clones only, not all of them. The profile shows tens of thousands of clones, about 96% of them singletons. Sequences were obtained from peripheral blood. The clonotype was recovered from a human donor with active COVID-19. The donor label of this sample is uncertain.

This chain's CDR3 is CASSPLTKTGPFTDTQYF. The CDR3 bases are TGTGCCAGCTCACCACTAACAAAGACAGGGCCCTTCACAGATACGCAGTATTTT. This sequence joins TRBV18 and TRBJ2-3; the match to TRBD1 covers 7 bases. This CDR3 comprises 18 residues. J gave up 2 bases and V 1 base, and 12 bases lay outside the gene matches. In germline, CDR1 is KGHSH, CDR2 LQKENI.